These 8 T cell receptor beta chains were sequenced from one sample in a study of blood T cells in healthy people across ages. Then a second PCR, running roughly 7 to 11 cycles, was carried out with a sample-barcoded 5' primer and a J-beta primer mix. TCRdb fed the 5' RACE reads into MiXCR, producing one record per CDR3 protein. The table has some 370,000 distinct CDR3 sequences, over 45% seen once. Sequencing used blood. These receptors originate from a man in his sixties in good health.

This chain links TRBV7-2 with TRBJ2-1; the D gene is possibly TRBD2 (6 bases). CDR3 length: 15 residues. V dropped 5 bases and J dropped 4 bases, with 15 bases sitting between them. CDR1 is SGHTA, CDR2 FQGNSA, per germline. The CDR3 DNA follows: TGTGCCAGCAGCCCCGCCGGGACTTCATACAATGAGCAGTTCTTC. Protein: CASSPAGTSYNEQFF. Using reference TRBV7-2 and TRBJ2-1 for the parts outside the CDR3, the full variable domain is GAGVSQSPSNKVTEKGKDVELRCDPISGHTALYWYRQSLGQGLEFLIYFQGNSAPDKSGLPSDRFSAERTGGSVSTLTIQRTQQEDSAVYLCASSPAGTSYNEQFFGPGTRLTVL.

This chain links TRBV20-1 with TRBJ2-7; D gene uncertain. The germline gives CDR1 DFQATT, CDR2 SNEGSKA (reference sequence). V was cut by 0 bases and J by 0 bases, with 12 bases left in between. The CDR3 is 15 amino acids. The CDR3 protein is CSARDHTAASYEQYF. The CDR3 DNA reads TGCAGTGCTAGAGATCATACGGCAGCCTCCTACGAGCAGTACTTC.

The sample holds a few counts of this clonotype. The V gene is TRBV24-1, the J gene TRBJ2-7, with D unresolved. Trimming stripped 8 bases from V and 3 bases from J, with 7 bases between. The germline CDR1 and CDR2 sequences are KGHDR and SFDVKD. CDR3 size: 11 residues. The chain's CDR3 is CATNDGYEQYF. Here the CDR3 DNA reads TGTGCCACCAACGACGGCTACGAGCAGTACTTC.

This clonotype has more than one count but fewer than ten. V and J are TRBV11-2 and TRBJ2-7, with D tentatively TRBD1 (5 bases). This CDR3 is built from 16 residues. V was shortened by 2 bases and J by 6 bases, with 20 bases between the two germline ends. Germline assignment: CDR1 SGHAT and CDR2 FQNNGV. Here the CDR3 DNA reads TGTGCCAGCAGCTTAAACGGGCAGGGATCCCTCGGCGAGCAGTACTTC. Amino acid sequence: CASSLNGQGSLGEQYF.

This rearrangement joins TRBV12-3 or TRBV12-4 to TRBJ2-3; no clear D gene. This CDR3 spans 12 amino acids. V lost 5 bases and J lost 5, with 8 bases in between. The CDR3 region is CASSDWEDTQYF. In nucleotides, the CDR3 is TGTGCCAGCAGTGACTGGGAAGATACGCAGTATTTT.

The chain links TRBV2 to TRBJ2-7; 12 nucleotides match TRBD2. The V and J ends lost 8 bases and 4 bases, in that order; junction bases with no gene match: 12. The CDR3 spans 16 residues. In germline, CDR1 is SNHLY, CDR2 FYNNEI. The CDR3 sequence is CASGRLAGGPGYEQYF. The CDR3 nucleotides are TGTGCCAGCGGGAGGCTAGCGGGAGGGCCCGGGTACGAGCAGTACTTC.

V usage is TRBV11-2 and J usage is TRBJ2-2; D not resolved. Germline CDR1 and CDR2: SGHAT and FQNNGV. Trimming left V 2 bases short and J 6 bases short, with 7 bases between. The CDR3 length is 13 residues. The CDR3, as DNA: TGTGCCAGCAGCTTAAAGGGTGCCGGGGAGCTGTTTTTT. Encoded protein: CASSLKGAGELFF.

The genes are TRBV10-3 and TRBJ2-1; 9 nucleotides align to TRBD2. The J segment lost 0 bases and the V segment lost 5 bases, leaving 2 bases of the junction unmatched. The germline V gene has CDR1 ENHRY and CDR2 SYGVKD. CDR3 length: 15 amino acids. CDR3: CAISNSGGSYNEQFF. The CDR3 region has the DNA TGTGCCATCAGTAATAGCGGGGGCTCCTACAATGAGCAGTTCTTC.